This T cell receptor beta chain was captured by sequencing in a study of graft-versus-host responses after intestinal transplantation. Study-wide background: Each patient got anti-thymocyte globulin induction, then tacrolimus and steroids for around 3 years.

The repertoire was sequenced with immunoSEQ multiplex PCR; TCRdb's copy has only in-frame clones and lacks some. The sample has about 71,000 clones; 90% are singletons. In germline, CDR1 is MNHNY, CDR2 SVGAGI (reference sequence). The CDR3 runs to 14 residues. Deletions cut 10 bases from V and 4 bases from J, with 19 bases between. Points on this clone: Its specificity is not known.

General study points: Early after transplant, HvG declines were associated with peak levels of circulating GvH clones. GvH clones were identified in recipient marrow, with some first appearing in ileum or blood. Allografts carried high graft-versus-host to host-versus-graft clonal ratios in patients having graft-donor T cell macrochimerism.

The sequence derives from a human donor who received an intestinal transplant. The chain recombines TRBV6-6 with TRBJ1-2; possible D gene TRBD1, 6 bases. This material consisted of unstimulated CD8+ T cells sorted from spleen or lymph node cells, taken before intestinal transplant. Here the CDR3 reads CATESTGLAYGYTF. The CDR3 DNA follows: TGTGCCACGGAAAGCACAGGGTTGGCCTATGGCTACACCTTC.